The table lists the clone carrying this T cell receptor (beta chain) with a few counts. This specimen comes from a study of T-cell memory formation after mild COVID-19. CDR1 SGHTA and CDR2 FQGTGA come from the germline V gene. This CDR3 comprises 14 residues. V was clipped by 5 bases and J by 6 bases, with 14 bases between them. Using its own MiXCR run on the 5' RACE reads, TCRdb lists one record per CDR3 protein. The repertoire includes just over 150,000 distinct CDR3 sequences, 25% to 40% of them detected once, and around 12% sits in the top ten. Source material: PBMCs or a T cell subset sorted from them (not recorded which). The sequence came from an adult woman who had mild COVID-19 (a few samples of this study predate the infection). Cell type and time point are not known. The genes are TRBV7-3 and TRBJ1-5; D possibly corresponds to TRBD1 (5 bases). The CDR3 DNA is TGTGCCAGCAGCGCCCAGGGACCCGGTCAGCCCCAGCATTTT. Translation: CASSAQGPGQPQHF.